A selection of T cell receptor beta chains follows, all from one sample in a study of blood T cell repertoires in COVID-19. Produced via immunoSEQ multiplex PCR; TCRdb's table is partial and in-frame only. The table records hundreds of thousands of clones, 80% to 90% of them present only once. Sequencing used PBMCs or T cells enriched from blood (not recorded which). These receptors came from a man aged 30 to 45 who had recovered from COVID-19. The CDR3 runs from the conserved cysteine through the conserved F or W. Fields, in order: clone size, V gene, J gene, D gene, CDR3 protein, CDR3 DNA. D genes are given only for firm matches. Part of the rows lack a size; the others show once, few, many or a class for expanded clones.

abundance: once; v_gene: TRBV30; j_gene: TRBJ1-5; d_gene: NA; CDR3aa: CAWSVRTAGQPQHF; CDR3nt: TGTGCCTGGAGTGTACGGACAGCCGGCCAGCCCCAGCATTTT
abundance: NA; v_gene: TRBV19; j_gene: TRBJ1-2; d_gene: TRBD1; CDR3aa: CASSMEGQLNYGYTF; CDR3nt: TGTGCCAGTAGTATGGAGGGACAGTTGAACTATGGCTACACCTTC
abundance: once; v_gene: TRBV5-1; j_gene: TRBJ2-7; d_gene: NA; CDR3aa: CASSLGQTGYEQYF; CDR3nt: TGCGCCAGCAGCCTCGGACAGACCGGCTACGAGCAGTACTTC
abundance: NA; v_gene: TRBV7-9; j_gene: TRBJ1-2; d_gene: NA; CDR3aa: CASSLVSQVYGYTF; CDR3nt: TGTGCCAGCAGCTTAGTTAGCCAAGTCTATGGCTACACCTTC
abundance: few; v_gene: TRBV5-8; j_gene: TRBJ2-3; d_gene: NA; CDR3aa: CASSRRLGATDTQYF; CDR3nt: TGTGCCAGCAGCAGGAGACTGGGGGCCACAGATACGCAGTATTTT
abundance: NA; v_gene: TRBV27; j_gene: TRBJ2-7; d_gene: TRBD1; CDR3aa: CASSILPGQSSYEQYF; CDR3nt: TGTGCCAGCAGTATCCTCCCGGGACAGAGCTCCTACGAGCAGTACTTC
abundance: NA; v_gene: TRBV5-4; j_gene: TRBJ2-7; d_gene: TRBD2; CDR3aa: CASSFLGAGAPNEQYF; CDR3nt: TGTGCCAGCAGCTTCTTAGGGGCGGGAGCCCCCAACGAGCAGTACTTC
abundance: NA; v_gene: TRBV2; j_gene: TRBJ2-5; d_gene: TRBD2; CDR3aa: CASSKGLAQETQYF; CDR3nt: TGTGCCAGCAGTAAGGGACTAGCTCAAGAGACCCAGTACTTC
abundance: NA; v_gene: TRBV5-1; j_gene: TRBJ2-1; d_gene: NA; CDR3aa: CASSKGVNYNEQFF; CDR3nt: TGCGCCAGCAGCAAAGGGGTCAACTACAATGAGCAGTTCTTC
abundance: NA; v_gene: TRBV18; j_gene: TRBJ2-1; d_gene: TRBD2; CDR3aa: CASSLLTGTSGLNEQFF; CDR3nt: TGTGCCAGCTCACTTTTAACCGGGACTAGCGGCCTCAATGAGCAGTTCTTC
abundance: NA; v_gene: TRBV6-5; j_gene: TRBJ1-2; d_gene: TRBD1; CDR3aa: CASRTGGYGYTF; CDR3nt: TGTGCCAGCAGGACAGGGGGCTATGGCTACACCTTC
abundance: NA; v_gene: TRBV15; j_gene: TRBJ2-1; d_gene: TRBD2; CDR3aa: CATSSRRGDYNEQFF; CDR3nt: TGTGCCACCAGCAGCCGACGGGGGGACTACAATGAGCAGTTCTTC
abundance: NA; v_gene: TRBV30; j_gene: TRBJ1-5; d_gene: NA; CDR3aa: CAWSLGLTGAQHF; CDR3nt: TGTGCCTGGAGCCTCGGGCTAACCGGGGCCCAGCATTTT
abundance: NA; v_gene: TRBV27; j_gene: TRBJ2-1; d_gene: NA; CDR3aa: CASSFRGASYNEQFF; CDR3nt: TGTGCCAGCAGTTTCCGCGGGGCCTCCTACAATGAGCAGTTCTTC
abundance: NA; v_gene: TRBV28; j_gene: TRBJ1-4; d_gene: NA; CDR3aa: CASSLSPASSKKLFF; CDR3nt: TGTGCCAGCAGTTTATCCCCCGCCTCGAGTAAAAAACTGTTTTTT
abundance: NA; v_gene: TRBV19; j_gene: TRBJ2-7; d_gene: NA; CDR3aa: CASRAGPGDRGEQYF; CDR3nt: TGTGCCAGTAGGGCAGGCCCGGGCGATCGGGGTGAGCAGTACTTC